The clone carrying this TCR beta chain has just a few counts. Its matching antigen is unknown. TCRdb used MiXCR to reprocess the PCR reads, holding one entry per CDR3 protein. The sample shows about 100,000 distinct CDR3 sequences, roughly 38% of them seen only once. The sample originates from a study of molecular identifiers for immune sequencing clone quantification. Regarding the study as a whole: Clones above 20 RNA copies contained over 98% of effector molecules and under 1% of naive molecules. In a background of roughly 970,000 naive cells, spiked Jurkat TCR RNA from one cell was reportedly detectable.

Using 10%, 30% or 50% RNA, naive CD8 libraries were derived from approximately 20,000 to 1,000,000 sorted cells. Naive CD8 T cells were sorted as CD8+CD4-CCR7+CD45RA+. Unmatched junction bases numbered 14, after V lost 3 bases and J lost 2 bases. There are 18 residues in the CDR3. CDR1 is SEHNR, CDR2 FQNEAQ, per germline (reference sequence). The specimen was naive CD8+ T cells from blood, with Jurkat cell RNA spiked in. Subset indicated: FACS-sorted CD8+CD4-CCR7+CD45RA+ naive T cells. The chain combines TRBV7-9 with TRBJ2-3; 7 bases line up with TRBD1. The sequence was collected from a human donor in good health. Some libraries in this study had Jurkat cell RNA spiked in. CDR3 DNA sequence: TGTGCCAGCAGCTTGGGCCCTAGGGGGCACTCGGACACAGATACGCAGTATTTT. Its protein is CASSLGPRGHSDTDTQYF.